This record looks at one T cell receptor (delta chain) sequence and its context. The target of this receptor is not known. No base quality information exists; no much larger clone differs at one position. The germline V end is reduced by 7 bases and the J end by 2 bases; junction bases left unmatched: 24. CDR1 and CDR2 (GEAIGNYY, EKD) derive from the germline V gene. Spanning cysteine to phenylalanine, the CDR3 consists of 21 amino acids. The entry retains the CDR3 DNA only, 63 bases that are in frame from base 1. This specimen belongs to a study of delta chains in infants with herpesvirus infections (dated by TCRdb to 2021 to 2023). Describing the broader study: From birth, the study prospectively followed a Ugandan infant birth cohort to characterize gammadelta T cell responses to primary cytomegalovirus (CMV) infection. Infant blood samples fell into approximate age groups of 1.5, 4, 8 and 12 months. gammadelta TCRs were sequenced from PBMC obtained from 18 CMV-infected infants (one congenitally infected) and roughly 8 CMV-uninfected infants for whom sufficient sample was available. Previously published Belgian fetal and cord blood gammadelta TCR data were added only for comparison and were not generated in this cohort. A public fetal Vdelta1/Vgamma8 gammadelta TCR clonotype was searched for in infants infected with CMV after birth. Results and caveats for the whole study, not just this receptor: The public clonotype was found only at the first time point after infection and was absent in uninfected infants and in those infected after 120 days. Limitations noted by the authors included a small sample size and a lack of race- or environment-matched controls, because nearly all Ugandans acquire CMV before adulthood. Public-clonotype frequency among Vdelta1 cells appeared to correlate inversely with age at infection and decayed rapidly, seemingly not persisting beyond two to three months. Of roughly 19 CMV-infected infants, 4 carried the public Vdelta1 clonotype: the congenitally infected infant plus three who were infected postnatally before 120 days of age. The public clonotype might still be present below the detection limit in CMV-uninfected infants.

Pregnant women receiving prenatal care in Kampala, Uganda, were recruited, and the infants of these women were enrolled, with documentation of maternal HIV status required. Families received weekly visits, and collection of infant clinical information, oral swabs and peripheral blood began at 6 weeks of age and continued every 4 months after that. Blood was drawn into heparin tubes, and PBMC were separated by Ficoll-Paque density gradient centrifugation and then cryopreserved. Libraries came from RT-PCR. To generate TCR cDNA, RNA from PBMC was reverse transcribed using SuperScript II together with primers specific for the gamma chain and the delta chain. cDNA was purified with AMPure XP beads, amplified, and indexed with Illumina adapters using the Nextera XT Index Kit. gammadelta TCR libraries were sequenced on an Illumina MiSeq with a V2 300-cycle kit. As for the authors' bioinformatics: Using MiXCR v2.1.12, CDR3 sequences were assembled, and reads were mapped onto D, J and V genes obtained from GenBank. VDJtools v1.2.1 was used to analyze the repertoires of the CDR3 clonotypes. For TCRdb, the public reads were processed anew by CATT, and duplicate DNA sequences were folded into one row. TCRdb assigned the V and J calls; the authors' analysis was not used. For this sample the table gives some 3,100 delta-chain clones, of which 30% to 35% were detected only once. Roughly 7.4% of the sample belongs to the ten largest clones.

Sequencing used peripheral blood, obtained at time point 3 of longitudinal follow-up. This chain is built from TRDV2 and TRDJ1; 13 bases in between match TRDD3. This clonotype was sampled from a human donor who was a Ugandan infant, either HIV-exposed or HIV-unexposed (not recorded which). At the DNA level, the sequence is TGTGCCTGCCTCAATAGAACCCCTTACTGGGGGATACGCGAGTCTACCGATAAACTCATCTTT. The encoded protein is CACLNRTPYWGIRESTDKLIF.